This record covers a single T cell receptor beta chain. The sample is drawn from a study of blood T cell repertoires in COVID-19. Study-wide context: Donors in the United States, Italy and Spain gave samples during acute or convalescent COVID-19. Nucleic acid was either cDNA or gDNA, and it came from T cells, B-cell-depleted T cells, or PBMCs.

Per the original data handling: Estimation of nucleated cell counts was performed using reference gene primer amplification. Method: immunoSEQ multiplex PCR; TCRdb's copy keeps in-frame clones and lacks some. The DNA was the basis for D and trimming; V, J and clone size are from that table. The sample consists of 95,000 to 100,000 clones, 92% of them appearing once. Germline CDR1 is SGHRS and CDR2 is YFSETQ. The CDR3 contains 15 residues. V was clipped by 0 bases and J by 8 bases; unmatched bases: 9. The sample was peripheral blood. The V call is TRBV5-1, the J call TRBJ1-1; 8 bases are a match to TRBD1. This clonotype was sampled from a man aged 45 to 65 with active COVID-19. CDR3 residues: CASSLGGQGENEAFF. The CDR3 coding sequence is TGCGCCAGCAGCTTGGGAGGACAGGGCGAGAACGAAGCTTTCTTT.